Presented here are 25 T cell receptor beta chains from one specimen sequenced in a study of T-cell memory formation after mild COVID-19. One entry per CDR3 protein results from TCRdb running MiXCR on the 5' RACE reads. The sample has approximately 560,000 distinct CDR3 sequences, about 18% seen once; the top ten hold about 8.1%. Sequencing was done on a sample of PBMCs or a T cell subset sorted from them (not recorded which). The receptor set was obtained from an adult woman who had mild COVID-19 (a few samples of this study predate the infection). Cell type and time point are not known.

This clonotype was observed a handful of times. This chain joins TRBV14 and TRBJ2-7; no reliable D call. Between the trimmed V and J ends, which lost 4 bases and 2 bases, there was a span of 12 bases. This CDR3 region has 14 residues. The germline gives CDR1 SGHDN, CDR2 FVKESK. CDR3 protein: CASSPALTTYEQYF. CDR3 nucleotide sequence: TGTGCCAGCAGCCCCGCCCTGACCACCTACGAGCAGTACTTC.

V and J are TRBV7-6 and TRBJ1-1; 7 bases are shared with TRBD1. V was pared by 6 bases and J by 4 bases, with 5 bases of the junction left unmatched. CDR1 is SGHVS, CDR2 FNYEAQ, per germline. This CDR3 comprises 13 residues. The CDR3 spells CASRPGQVTEAFF. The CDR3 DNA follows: TGTGCCAGCAGACCAGGACAGGTCACTGAAGCTTTCTTT.

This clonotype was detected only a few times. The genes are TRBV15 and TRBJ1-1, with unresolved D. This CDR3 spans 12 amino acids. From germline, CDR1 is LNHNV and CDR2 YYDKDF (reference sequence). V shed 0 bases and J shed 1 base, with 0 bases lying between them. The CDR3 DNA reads TGTGCCACCAGCAGAGAGAACACTGAAGCTTTCTTT. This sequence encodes CATSRENTEAFF.

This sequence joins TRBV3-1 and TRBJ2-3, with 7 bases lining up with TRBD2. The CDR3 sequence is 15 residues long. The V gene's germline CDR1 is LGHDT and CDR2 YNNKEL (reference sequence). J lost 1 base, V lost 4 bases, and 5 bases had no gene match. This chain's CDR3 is CASSPLRGGTDTQYF. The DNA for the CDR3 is TGTGCCAGCAGCCCTCTCCGGGGGGGCACAGATACGCAGTATTTT.

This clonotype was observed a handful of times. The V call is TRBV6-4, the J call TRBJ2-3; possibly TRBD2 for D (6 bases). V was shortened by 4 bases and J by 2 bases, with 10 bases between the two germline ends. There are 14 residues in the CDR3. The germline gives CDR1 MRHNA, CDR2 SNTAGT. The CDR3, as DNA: TGTGCCAGCAGTGTACTAGCCAACACAGATACGCAGTATTTT. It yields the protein CASSVLANTDTQYF.

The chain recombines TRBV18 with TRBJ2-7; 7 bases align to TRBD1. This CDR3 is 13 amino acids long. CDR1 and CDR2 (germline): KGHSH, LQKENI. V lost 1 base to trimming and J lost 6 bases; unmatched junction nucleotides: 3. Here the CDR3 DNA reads TGTGCCAGCTCACCACAAGACAGGGCCGAGCAGTACTTC. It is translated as CASSPQDRAEQYF.

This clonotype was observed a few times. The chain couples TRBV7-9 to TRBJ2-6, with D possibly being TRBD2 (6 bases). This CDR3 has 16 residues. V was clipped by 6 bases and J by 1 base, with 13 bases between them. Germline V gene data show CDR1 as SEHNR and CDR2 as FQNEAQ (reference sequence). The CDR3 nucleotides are TGTGCCAGCAGATCCTCTCGGGGGTCTGGGGCCAACGTCCTGACTTTC. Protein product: CASRSSRGSGANVLTF.

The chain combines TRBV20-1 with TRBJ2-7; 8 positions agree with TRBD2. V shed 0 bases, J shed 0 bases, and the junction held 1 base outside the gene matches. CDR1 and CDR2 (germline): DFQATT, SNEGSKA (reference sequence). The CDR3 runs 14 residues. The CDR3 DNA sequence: TGCAGTGCTAGAGATAGCGGGGACTCCTACGAGCAGTACTTC. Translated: CSARDSGDSYEQYF.

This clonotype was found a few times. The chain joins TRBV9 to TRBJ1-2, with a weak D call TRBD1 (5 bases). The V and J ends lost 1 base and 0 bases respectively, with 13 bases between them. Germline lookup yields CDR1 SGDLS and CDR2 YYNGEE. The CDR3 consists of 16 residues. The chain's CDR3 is CASSVNSGHANYGYTF. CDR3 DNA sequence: TGTGCCAGCAGCGTAAATTCAGGGCATGCTAACTATGGCTACACCTTC.

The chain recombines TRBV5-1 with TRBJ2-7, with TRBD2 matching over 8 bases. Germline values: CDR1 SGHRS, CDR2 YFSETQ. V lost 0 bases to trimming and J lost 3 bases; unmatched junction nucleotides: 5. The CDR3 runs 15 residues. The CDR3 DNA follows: TGCGCCAGCAGCTTGGACGCGCGGGAGGTCTACGAGCAGTACTTC. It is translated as CASSLDAREVYEQYF.

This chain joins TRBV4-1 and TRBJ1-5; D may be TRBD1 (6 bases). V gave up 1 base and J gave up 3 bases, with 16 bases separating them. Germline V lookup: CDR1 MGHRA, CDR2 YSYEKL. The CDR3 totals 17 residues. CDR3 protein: CASSQALGGQTNQPQHF. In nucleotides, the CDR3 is TGCGCCAGCAGCCAAGCTCTAGGCGGACAGACCAATCAGCCCCAGCATTTT.

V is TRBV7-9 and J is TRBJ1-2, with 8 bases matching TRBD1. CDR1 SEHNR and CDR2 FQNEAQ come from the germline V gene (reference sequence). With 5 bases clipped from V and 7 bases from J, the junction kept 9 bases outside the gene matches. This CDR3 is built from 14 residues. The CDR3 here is CASSLLTGGGGYTF. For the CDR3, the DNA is TGTGCCAGCAGCCTTCTTACAGGGGGTGGTGGCTACACCTTC.

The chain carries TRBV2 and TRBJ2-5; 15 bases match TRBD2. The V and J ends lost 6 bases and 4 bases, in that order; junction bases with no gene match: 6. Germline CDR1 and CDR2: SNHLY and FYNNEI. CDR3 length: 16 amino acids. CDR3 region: CASSFGLAGGLETQYF. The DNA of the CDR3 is TGTGCCAGCAGCTTTGGACTAGCGGGGGGGCTAGAGACCCAGTACTTC.

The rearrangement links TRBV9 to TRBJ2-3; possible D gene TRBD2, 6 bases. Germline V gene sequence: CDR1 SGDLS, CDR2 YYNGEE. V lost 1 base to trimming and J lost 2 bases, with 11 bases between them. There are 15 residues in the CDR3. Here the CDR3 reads CASSVSGYNTDTQYF. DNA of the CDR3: TGTGCCAGCAGCGTAAGCGGGTATAACACAGATACGCAGTATTTT.

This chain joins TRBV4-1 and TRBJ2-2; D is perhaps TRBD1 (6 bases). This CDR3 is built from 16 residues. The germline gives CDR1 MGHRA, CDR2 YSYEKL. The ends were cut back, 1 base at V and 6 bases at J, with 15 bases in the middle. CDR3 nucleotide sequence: TGCGCCAGCAGCCAAGCGGGTCAGGGGTCGTCCGGGGAGCTGTTTTTT. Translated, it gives CASSQAGQGSSGELFF.

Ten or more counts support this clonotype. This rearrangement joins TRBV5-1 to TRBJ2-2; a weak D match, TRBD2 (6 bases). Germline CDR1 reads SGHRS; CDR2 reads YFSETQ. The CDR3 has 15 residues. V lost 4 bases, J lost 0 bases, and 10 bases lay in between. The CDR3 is CASSNRLANTGELFF. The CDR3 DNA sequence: TGCGCCAGCAGCAACCGACTAGCGAACACCGGGGAGCTGTTTTTT.

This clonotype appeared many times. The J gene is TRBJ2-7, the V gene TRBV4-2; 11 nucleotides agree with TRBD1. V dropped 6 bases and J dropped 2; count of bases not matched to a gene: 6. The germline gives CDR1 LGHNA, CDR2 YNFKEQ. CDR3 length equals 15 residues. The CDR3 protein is CASSTRTGGPYEQYF. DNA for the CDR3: TGTGCCAGCAGTACCCGGACAGGGGGCCCCTACGAGCAGTACTTC.

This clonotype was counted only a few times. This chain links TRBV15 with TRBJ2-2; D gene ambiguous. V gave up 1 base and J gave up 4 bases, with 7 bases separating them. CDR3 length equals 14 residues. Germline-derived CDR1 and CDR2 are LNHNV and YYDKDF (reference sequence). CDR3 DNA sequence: TGTGCCACCAGCAGAGTGGGCATCACCGGGGAGCTGTTTTTT. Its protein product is CATSRVGITGELFF.

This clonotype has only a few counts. CDR3 coding DNA: TGCAGTGCTAGACTAGACGGTGTGGGCTACAATGAGCAGTTCTTC. It translates to CSARLDGVGYNEQFF. The chain has TRBV20-1 and TRBJ2-1; D ambiguous. CDR3 length equals 15 residues. V was trimmed by 2 bases and J by 3 bases, leaving 14 bases between them. In germline, CDR1 is DFQATT, CDR2 SNEGSKA (reference sequence).

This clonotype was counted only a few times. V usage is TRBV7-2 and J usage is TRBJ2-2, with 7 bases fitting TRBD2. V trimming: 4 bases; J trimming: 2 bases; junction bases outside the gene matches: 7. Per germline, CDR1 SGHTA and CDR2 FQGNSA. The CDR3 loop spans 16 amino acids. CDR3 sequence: CASSYRGTTNTGELFF. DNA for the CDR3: TGTGCCAGCAGCTATCGAGGGACTACCAACACCGGGGAGCTGTTTTTT. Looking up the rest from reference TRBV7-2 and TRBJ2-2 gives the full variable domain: GAGVSQSPSNKVTEKGKDVELRCDPISGHTALYWYRQSLGQGLEFLIYFQGNSAPDKSGLPSDRFSAERTGGSVSTLTIQRTQQEDSAVYLCASSYRGTTNTGELFFGEGSRLTVL.

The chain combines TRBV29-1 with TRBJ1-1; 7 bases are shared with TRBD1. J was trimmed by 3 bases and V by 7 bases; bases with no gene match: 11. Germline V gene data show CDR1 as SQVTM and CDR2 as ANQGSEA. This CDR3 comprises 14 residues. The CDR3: CSAIDRAWDTEAFF. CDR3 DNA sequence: TGCAGCGCCATTGACAGGGCTTGGGACACTGAAGCTTTCTTT.

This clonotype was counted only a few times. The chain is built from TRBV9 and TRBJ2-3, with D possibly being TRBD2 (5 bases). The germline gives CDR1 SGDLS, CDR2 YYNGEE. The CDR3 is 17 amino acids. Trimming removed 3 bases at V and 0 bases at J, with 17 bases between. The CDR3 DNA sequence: TGTGCCAGCAGCGCCCGTAGGAGAGGGTCTAGCACAGATACGCAGTATTTT. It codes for CASSARRRGSSTDTQYF. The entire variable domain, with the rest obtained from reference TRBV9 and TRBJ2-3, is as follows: DSGVTQTPKHLITATGQRVTLRCSPRSGDLSVYWYQQSLDQGLQFLIQYYNGEERAKGNILERFSAQQFPDLHSELNLSSLELGDSALYFCASSARRRGSSTDTQYFGPGTRLTVL.

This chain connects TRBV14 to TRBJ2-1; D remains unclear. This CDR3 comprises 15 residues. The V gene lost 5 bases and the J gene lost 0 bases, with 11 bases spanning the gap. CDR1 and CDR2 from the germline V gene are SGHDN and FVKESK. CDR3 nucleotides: TGTGCCAGCAGCTCGCTCCGAAGCTCCTACAATGAGCAGTTCTTC. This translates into CASSSLRSSYNEQFF.

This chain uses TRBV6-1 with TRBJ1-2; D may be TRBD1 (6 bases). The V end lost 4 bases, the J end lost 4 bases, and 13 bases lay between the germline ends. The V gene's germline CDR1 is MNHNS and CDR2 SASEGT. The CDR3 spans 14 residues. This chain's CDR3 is CASSVGGDSYGYTF. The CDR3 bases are TGTGCCAGCAGTGTAGGGGGGGATAGCTATGGCTACACCTTC.

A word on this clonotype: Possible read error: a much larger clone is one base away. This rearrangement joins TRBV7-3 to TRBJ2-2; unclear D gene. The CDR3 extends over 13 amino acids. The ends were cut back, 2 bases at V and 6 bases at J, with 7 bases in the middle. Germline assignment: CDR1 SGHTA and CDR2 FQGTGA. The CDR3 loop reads CASSLGLAGELFF. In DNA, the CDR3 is TGTGCCAGCAGCTTAGGGTTGGCCGGGGAGCTGTTTTTT.